The clone carrying this T cell receptor (beta chain) was found once. The data originate from a study of T cell changes during pregnancy in multiple sclerosis. This CDR3 contains 16 residues. V shed 4 bases, J shed 5 bases, and the junction held 13 bases outside the gene matches. CDR1 is SGHDT and CDR2 is YYEEEE in the germline V gene. Assay: immunoSEQ multiplex PCR; the TCRdb copy retains only in-frame clones and omits some. The sample has tens of thousands of clones, roughly 92% seen once. This receptor was obtained from a female donor with multiple sclerosis, enrolled in a pregnancy study. The specimen comprised CD4+ T cells from peripheral blood mononuclear cells, sampled in the first trimester of pregnancy. The chain joins TRBV5-6 to TRBJ2-5; TRBD1 agrees at 8 bases. CDR3 nucleotides: TGTGCCAGCAGCCTGGGGGTCGGACAGGGTATGGAGACCCAGTACTTC. Amino acids: CASSLGVGQGMETQYF.